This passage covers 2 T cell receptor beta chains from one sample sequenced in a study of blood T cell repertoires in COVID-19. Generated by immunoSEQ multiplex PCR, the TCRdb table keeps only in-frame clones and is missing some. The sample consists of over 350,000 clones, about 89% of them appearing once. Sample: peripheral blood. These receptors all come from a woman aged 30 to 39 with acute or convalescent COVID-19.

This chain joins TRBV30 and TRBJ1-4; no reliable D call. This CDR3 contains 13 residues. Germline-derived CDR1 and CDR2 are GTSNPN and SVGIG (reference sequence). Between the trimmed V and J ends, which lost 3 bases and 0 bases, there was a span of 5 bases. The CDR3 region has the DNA TGTGCCTGGAGGTTAACAACTAATGAAAAACTGTTTTTT. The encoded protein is CAWRLTTNEKLFF.

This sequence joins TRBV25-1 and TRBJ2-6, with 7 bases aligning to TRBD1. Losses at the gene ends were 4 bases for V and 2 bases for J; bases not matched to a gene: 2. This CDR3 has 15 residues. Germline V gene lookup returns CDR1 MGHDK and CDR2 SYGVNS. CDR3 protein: CASSAQGAGANVLTF. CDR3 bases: TGTGCCAGCAGTGCCCAGGGGGCTGGGGCCAACGTCCTGACTTTC.